A selection of T cell receptor beta chains follows, all from one sample in a study of identifying expanded T cells in peripheral blood. Sequenced by immunoSEQ multiplex PCR; TCRdb stores in-frame clones only, minus some. The table has approximately 58,000 clones, approximately 89% seen once. The sequencing input was blood. The receptors were sampled from a person aged 18 to 75 in good health. CDR3s include the opening cysteine and the closing phenylalanine or tryptophan. A D gene is named only where the DNA matches it firmly. Size is omitted from some rows. Given values are once, few, many or a class for expanded clones.

d_gene,abundance,v_gene,j_gene,CDR3nt,CDR3aa
TRBD1,.,TRBV7-2,TRBJ2-5,TGTGCCAGCAGCCCCTACGGGACAGGGTCGGAGACCCAGTACTTC,CASSPYGTGSETQYF
.,.,TRBV7-2,TRBJ2-7,TGTGCCAGCAGCTTATCGGCCGTGAGCCGGGGCCTGGACGAGCAGTACTTC,CASSLSAVSRGLDEQYF
.,.,TRBV28,TRBJ1-6,TGTGCCAGCAGTTTGGAGACCCGAAATTCACCCCTCCACTTT,CASSLETRNSPLHF
TRBD1,.,TRBV2,TRBJ2-5,TGTGCCAGCAGCCTAACCGGGACAGAGGGAGAGACCCAGTACTTC,CASSLTGTEGETQYF
.,.,TRBV7-2,TRBJ2-4,TGTGCCAGCAGCTTTTATCAGGGGGCCAAAAACATTCAGTACTTC,CASSFYQGAKNIQYF
.,.,TRBV5-5,TRBJ2-1,TGTGCCAGCAGCGCCCTAAAGGGGGGGCTTGGGGAGCAGTTCTTC,CASSALKGGLGEQFF
.,few,TRBV7-9,TRBJ1-1,TGTGCCAGCAGCGTGGTGCAGAACACTGAAGCTTTCTTT,CASSVVQNTEAFF
.,.,TRBV7-6,TRBJ2-3,TGTGCCAGCAGCTTAGGGCCCGCAGATACGCAGTATTTT,CASSLGPADTQYF
TRBD2,.,TRBV27,TRBJ2-1,TGTGCCAGCACCAGTAGCGGGACCGCCCCTGAGCAGTTCTTC,CASTSSGTAPEQFF
TRBD2,.,TRBV10-3,TRBJ2-7,TGTGCCACCGCGGGGGGGGATTACTACGAGCAGTACTTC,CATAGGDYYEQYF
.,.,TRBV6-1,TRBJ2-5,TGTGCCAGCAGGAGAGGGGGGGGGCAAGAGACCCAGTACTTC,CASRRGGGQETQYF
.,.,TRBV6-6,TRBJ2-7,TGTGCCAGCAGCCGACCCAGGAGCTCCTACGAGCAGTACTTC,CASSRPRSSYEQYF
.,once,TRBV30,TRBJ2-2,TGTGCCTGGAGACGGGCCTCGAACACCGGGGAGCTGTTTTTT,CAWRRASNTGELFF
.,.,TRBV5-1,TRBJ2-7,TGCGCCAGCAGCTCCGGACAGTCCTACGAGCAGTACTTC,CASSSGQSYEQYF
.,.,TRBV6-6,TRBJ1-6,TGTGCCAGCAGTTACTTGGGGGGTAAGGATTCACCCCTCCACTTT,CASSYLGGKDSPLHF
TRBD2,.,TRBV5-1,TRBJ2-7,TGCGCCAGCAGCTTGGGGGTCCCTAGCGGGAGACGGGACGAGCAGTACTTC,CASSLGVPSGRRDEQYF